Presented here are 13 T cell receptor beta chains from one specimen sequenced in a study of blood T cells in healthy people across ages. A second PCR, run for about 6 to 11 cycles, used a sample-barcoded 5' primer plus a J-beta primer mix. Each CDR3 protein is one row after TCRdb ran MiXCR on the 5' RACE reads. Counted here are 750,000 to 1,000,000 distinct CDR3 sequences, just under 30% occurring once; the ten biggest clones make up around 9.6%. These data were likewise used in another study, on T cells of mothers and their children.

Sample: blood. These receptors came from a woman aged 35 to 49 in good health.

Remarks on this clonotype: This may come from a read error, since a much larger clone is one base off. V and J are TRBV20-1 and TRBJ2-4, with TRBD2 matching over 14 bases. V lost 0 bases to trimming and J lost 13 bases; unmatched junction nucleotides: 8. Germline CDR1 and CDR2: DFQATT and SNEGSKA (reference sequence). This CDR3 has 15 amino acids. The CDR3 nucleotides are TGCAGTGCTAGAGATGGGACTAGCGGGGGCAATGAGCAGTACTTC. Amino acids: CSARDGTSGGNEQYF.

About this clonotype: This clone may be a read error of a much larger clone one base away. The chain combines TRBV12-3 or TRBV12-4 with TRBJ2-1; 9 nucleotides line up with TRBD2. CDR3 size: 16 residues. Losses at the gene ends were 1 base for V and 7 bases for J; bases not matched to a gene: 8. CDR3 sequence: CASSLEAGGARNEQFF. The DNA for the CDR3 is TGTGCCAGCAGTTTAGAGGCGGGGGGGGCGCGTAATGAGCAGTTCTTC.

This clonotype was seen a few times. DNA of the CDR3: TGTGCCAGCAGCAGGACAGGGAGCGATGAGCAGTTCTTC. Translating it yields CASSRTGSDEQFF. V is TRBV7-9 and J is TRBJ2-1; 8 nucleotides line up with TRBD1. Germline values: CDR1 SEHNR, CDR2 FQNEAQ (reference sequence). The CDR3 runs to 13 residues. After removal of 5 bases from V and 8 bases from J, the junction contained 5 bases not matched to a gene.

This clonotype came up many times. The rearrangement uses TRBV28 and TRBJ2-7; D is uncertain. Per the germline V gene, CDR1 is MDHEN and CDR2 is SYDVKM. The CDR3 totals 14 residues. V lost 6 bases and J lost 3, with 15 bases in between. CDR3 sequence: CASSPHSEGYEQYF. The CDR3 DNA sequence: TGTGCCAGCAGCCCTCATTCCGAAGGCTACGAGCAGTACTTC.

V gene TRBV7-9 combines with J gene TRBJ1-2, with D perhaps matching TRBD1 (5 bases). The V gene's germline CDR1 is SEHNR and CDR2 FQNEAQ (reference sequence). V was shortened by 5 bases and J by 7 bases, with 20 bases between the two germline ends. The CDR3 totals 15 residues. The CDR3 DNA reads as TGTGCCAGCAGCCCAGCCCGGGGCGGCTTGAGTGGCTACACCTTC. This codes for CASSPARGGLSGYTF.

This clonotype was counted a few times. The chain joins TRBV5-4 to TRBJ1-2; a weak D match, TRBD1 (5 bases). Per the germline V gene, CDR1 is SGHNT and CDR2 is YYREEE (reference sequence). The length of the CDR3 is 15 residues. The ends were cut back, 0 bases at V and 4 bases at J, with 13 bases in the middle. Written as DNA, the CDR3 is TGTGCCAGCAGCTTGGTAACCCGGAGGGGCTATGGCTACACCTTC. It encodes CASSLVTRRGYGYTF.

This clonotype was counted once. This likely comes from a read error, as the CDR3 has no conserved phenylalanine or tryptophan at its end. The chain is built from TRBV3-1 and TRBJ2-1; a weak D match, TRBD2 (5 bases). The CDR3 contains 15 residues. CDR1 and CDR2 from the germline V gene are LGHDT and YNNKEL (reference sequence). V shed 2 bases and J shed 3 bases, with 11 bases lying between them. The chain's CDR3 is CASSQTGRGYNEQFL. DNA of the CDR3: TGTGCCAGCAGCCAAACCGGTCGGGGCTACAATGAGCAGTTCCTC.

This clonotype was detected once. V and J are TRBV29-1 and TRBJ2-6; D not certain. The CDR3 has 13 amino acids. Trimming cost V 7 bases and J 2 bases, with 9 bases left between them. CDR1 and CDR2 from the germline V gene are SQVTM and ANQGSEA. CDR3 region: CSALGTGANVLTF. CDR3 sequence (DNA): TGCAGCGCCCTGGGGACTGGGGCCAACGTCCTGACTTTC. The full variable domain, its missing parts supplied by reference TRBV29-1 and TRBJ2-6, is SAVISQKPSRDICQRGTSLTIQCQVDSQVTMMFWYRQQPGQSLTLIATANQGSEATYESGFVIDKFPISRPNLTFSTLTVSNMSPEDSSIYLCSALGTGANVLTFGAGSRLTVL.

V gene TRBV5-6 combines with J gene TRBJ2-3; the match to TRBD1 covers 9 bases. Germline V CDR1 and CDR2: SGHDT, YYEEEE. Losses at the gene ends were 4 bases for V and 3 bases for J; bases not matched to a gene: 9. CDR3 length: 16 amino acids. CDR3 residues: CASSATGTGRTDTQYF. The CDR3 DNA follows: TGTGCCAGCAGCGCCACCGGGACAGGGAGGACAGATACGCAGTATTTT.

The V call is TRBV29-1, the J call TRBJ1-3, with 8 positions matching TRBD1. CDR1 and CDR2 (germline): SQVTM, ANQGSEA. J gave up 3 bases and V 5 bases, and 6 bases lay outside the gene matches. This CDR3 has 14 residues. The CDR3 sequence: CSVTMTGVGNTIYF. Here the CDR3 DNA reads TGCAGCGTTACCATGACAGGGGTTGGAAACACCATATATTTT.

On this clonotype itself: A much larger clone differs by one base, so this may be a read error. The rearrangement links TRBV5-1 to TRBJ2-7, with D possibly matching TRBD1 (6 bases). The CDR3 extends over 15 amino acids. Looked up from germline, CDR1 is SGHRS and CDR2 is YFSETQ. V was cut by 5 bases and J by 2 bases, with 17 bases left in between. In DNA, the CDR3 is TGCGCCAGCAGACCAATCCCCGACAGGCCCTACGAGCAGTACTTC. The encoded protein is CASRPIPDRPYEQYF.

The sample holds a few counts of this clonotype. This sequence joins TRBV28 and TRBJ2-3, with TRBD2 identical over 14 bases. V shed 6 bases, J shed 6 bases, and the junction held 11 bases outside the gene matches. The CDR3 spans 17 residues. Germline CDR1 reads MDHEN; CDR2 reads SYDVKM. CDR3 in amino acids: CASSLRLAGGVIDTQYF. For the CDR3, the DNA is TGTGCCAGCAGCCTCCGACTAGCGGGGGGGGTGATCGATACGCAGTATTTT. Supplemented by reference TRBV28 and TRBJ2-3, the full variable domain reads DVKVTQSSRYLVKRTGEKVFLECVQDMDHENMFWYRQDPGLGLRLIYFSYDVKMKEKGDIPEGYSVSREKKERFSLILESASTNQTSMYLCASSLRLAGGVIDTQYFGPGTRLTVL.

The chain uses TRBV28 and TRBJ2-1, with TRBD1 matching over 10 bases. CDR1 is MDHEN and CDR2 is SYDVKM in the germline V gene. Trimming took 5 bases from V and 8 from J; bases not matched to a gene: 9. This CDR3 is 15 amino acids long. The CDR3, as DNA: TGTGCCAGCAGTAAATCCGGGACAGGGGTGGATGAGCAGTTCTTC. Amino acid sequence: CASSKSGTGVDEQFF.